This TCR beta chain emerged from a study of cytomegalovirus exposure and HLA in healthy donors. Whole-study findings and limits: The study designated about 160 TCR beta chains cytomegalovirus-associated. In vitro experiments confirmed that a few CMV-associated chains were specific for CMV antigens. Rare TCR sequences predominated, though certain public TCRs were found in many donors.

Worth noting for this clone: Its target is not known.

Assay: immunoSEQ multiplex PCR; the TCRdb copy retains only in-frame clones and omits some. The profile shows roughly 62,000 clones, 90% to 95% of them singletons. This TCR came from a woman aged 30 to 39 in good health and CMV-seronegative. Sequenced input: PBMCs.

The CDR3 DNA follows: TGCGCCAGCAGCGGGGGACAGGGGGCAACAGATACGCAGTATTTT. This codes for CASSGGQGATDTQYF. The V and J genes are TRBV5-1 and TRBJ2-3; 12 bases agree with TRBD1. The CDR3 length is 15 residues. The J segment lost 3 bases and the V segment lost 4 bases, leaving 3 bases of the junction unmatched. In germline, CDR1 is SGHRS, CDR2 YFSETQ.